This T cell receptor beta chain was sequenced during a study of CD8 T cells in ankylosing spondylitis (dated by TCRdb to between 2016 and 2019). About the study as a whole: T cell receptor beta repertoires were profiled in healthy donors and ankylosing spondylitis patients so that disease-linked TCR variants could be found. In total, the full study cohort was made up of 108 healthy donors and 25 or so ankylosing spondylitis patients. Peripheral blood was sampled, and synovial fluid was additionally collected from ankylosing spondylitis patients. Findings and caveats that apply to the study as a whole: Some of the motif variants had been reported before in the synovial fluid and blood of reactive arthritis patients, a finding that suggests common disease-initiation mechanisms. The disease-linked clones showed a CD8+ phenotype and occurred at relatively low frequencies in peripheral blood. The disease-linked clones were reported to be significantly enriched in matched synovial fluid samples from ankylosing spondylitis patients. Blood from ankylosing spondylitis patients appeared to be characterized by a TCR beta motif made up of several highly homologous amino acid variants.

This clonotype was observed a handful of times. Its antigen is currently not known. No base quality information exists; no much larger clone differs at one position. V loses 0 bases, J loses 1 base, and the germline ends lie 3 bases apart. There are 12 amino acids in the CDR3, from cysteine to phenylalanine inclusive. Of the read, only the CDR3 DNA is kept; its 36 bases are in frame from base 1. The germline V gene (reference sequence) sets CDR1 to GTSNPN and CDR2 to SVGIG. The sequencer listed for this sample is Illumina HiSeq 2500. TCR beta libraries were prepared by quantitative 5'-RACE with molecular barcodes. In the authors' own workflow: A new computational method, built on a probabilistic model of VDJ rearrangement, was used to identify disease-linked TCR variants. The public sequencing data were trimmed at Q25 with fastp and processed into clonotypes with MiXCR by TCRdb, which kept only in-frame beta chains. Rows merge per CDR3 protein into single entries with the most common DNA and genes. These V and J calls derive from TCRdb rather than the authors' analysis. The sample table lists some 840,000 distinct CDR3 sequences, 10% to 15% of them with a count of one. The ten largest clones capture about 0.49% of the sample.

The receptor's source is a male donor with ankylosing spondylitis. The chain links TRBV30 with TRBJ1-1; the D gene identity is not certain. Sequenced sample: blood, either unsorted or a sorted T cell fraction (not recorded which). The CDR3 protein: CAWSVTNTEAFF. The DNA sequence is TGTGCCTGGAGTGTAACGAACACTGAAGCTTTCTTT.